Sequencing of this T cell receptor beta chain was carried out in a study of CD8 T cells in ankylosing spondylitis. Regarding the study as a whole: Researchers reportedly found disease-linked clones significantly enriched in matched ankylosing spondylitis synovial fluid. Reactive arthritis synovial fluid and blood previously showed some of these motif variants. Typical of ankylosing spondylitis blood, it appeared, was a TCR beta motif of under 10 highly homologous variants.

Trimming stripped 5 bases from V and 4 bases from J, with 9 bases between. This CDR3 spans 13 amino acids. CDR1 is LNHNV, CDR2 YYDKDF, per germline (reference sequence). The sample holds a few counts of this clonotype. Its antigen is unidentified. Preparation of TCR beta libraries was done by quantitative 5'-RACE with molecular barcodes. A single record per CDR3 protein comes from TCRdb applying MiXCR to the 5' RACE reads. The sample yields about 130,000 distinct CDR3 sequences, roughly 8.8% seen once. This rearrangement joins TRBV15 to TRBJ2-1; D is unresolved. The sequenced sample consisted of blood, either unsorted or a sorted T cell fraction (not recorded which). This clonotype was sampled from a male donor with ankylosing spondylitis or in good health (not recorded which). As DNA, the CDR3 is TGTGCCACCAGCTCGAACCGTTACAATGAGCAGTTCTTC. Amino acid sequence: CATSSNRYNEQFF.